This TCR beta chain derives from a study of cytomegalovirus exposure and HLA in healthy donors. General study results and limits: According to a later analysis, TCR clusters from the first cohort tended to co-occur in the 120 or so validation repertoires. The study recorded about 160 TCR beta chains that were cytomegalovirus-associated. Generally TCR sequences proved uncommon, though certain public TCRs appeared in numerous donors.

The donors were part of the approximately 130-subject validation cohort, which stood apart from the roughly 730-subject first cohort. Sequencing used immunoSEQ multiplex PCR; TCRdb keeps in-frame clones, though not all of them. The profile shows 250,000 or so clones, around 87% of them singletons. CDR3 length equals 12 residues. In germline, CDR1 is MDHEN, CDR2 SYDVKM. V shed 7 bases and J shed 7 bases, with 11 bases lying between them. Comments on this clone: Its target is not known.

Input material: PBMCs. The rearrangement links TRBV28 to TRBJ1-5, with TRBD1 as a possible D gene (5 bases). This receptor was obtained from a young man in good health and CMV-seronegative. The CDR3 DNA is TGTGCCAGCACCGAACAGGACCAGCCCCAGCATTTT. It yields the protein CASTEQDQPQHF.